These T cell receptor beta chains were read from a single sample in a study of CD8+ T cells in alopecia areata. Clones were sequenced by immunoSEQ multiplex PCR, and TCRdb holds only the in-frame ones, with some missing. This sample has over 100,000 clones; around 53% occur once, and the top ten carry around 0.46%. Here the sequenced sample was CD4+ T cells sorted from blood, taken at week 4, from a patient treated with tofacitinib. The source of these receptors is a human donor with alopecia areata. The CDR3 runs from the conserved cysteine through the conserved F or W. A D gene is named only where the DNA matches it firmly. Only part of the rows carry a size: once, few, many, or a class if the clone is expanded.

J gene	D gene	clone size	V gene	CDR3 protein	CDR3 DNA
TRBJ2-6	.	few	TRBV15	CATSRAGNGANVLTF	TGTGCCACCAGCAGAGCGGGGAATGGGGCCAACGTCCTGACTTTC
TRBJ1-4	.	.	TRBV5-1	CASSSVPGGEKLFF	TGCGCCAGCAGCTCGGTACCAGGAGGAGAAAAACTGTTTTTT
TRBJ2-7	.	.	TRBV11-2	CASTMGGGPYEQYF	TGTGCCAGCACCATGGGTGGGGGGCCCTACGAGCAGTACTTC
TRBJ2-5	TRBD2	.	TRBV30	CAWKRAGGPGTQYF	TGTGCCTGGAAGCGAGCGGGAGGGCCGGGCACCCAGTACTTC
TRBJ2-7	.	.	TRBV28	CASSISSSYEQYF	TGTGCCAGCAGTATTTCGAGCTCCTACGAGCAGTACTTC
TRBJ2-7	.	.	TRBV7-9	CASGRGSYEQYF	TGTGCCAGCGGCAGGGGATCCTACGAGCAGTACTTC
TRBJ2-2	TRBD2	few	TRBV7-2	CASRSSGGTGELFF	TGTGCCAGCAGAAGCTCGGGGGGCACCGGGGAGCTGTTTTTT
TRBJ1-2	TRBD1	.	TRBV29-1	CSVEARDRRIYGYTF	TGCAGCGTTGAAGCCCGGGACAGGAGGATATATGGCTACACCTTC
TRBJ1-1	.	.	TRBV30	CAWSPAPGPNLSEAFF	TGTGCCTGGAGCCCGGCTCCCGGGCCCAATCTCAGTGAAGCTTTCTTT
TRBJ2-7	.	few	TRBV30	CAWKRGAGNEQYF	TGTGCCTGGAAGAGGGGCGCAGGTAACGAGCAGTACTTC
TRBJ1-6	.	few	TRBV14	CASSQDWENSPLHF	TGTGCCAGCAGCCAAGATTGGGAGAATTCACCCCTCCACTTT
TRBJ2-6	.	few	TRBV19	CASSIPSFPGANVLTF	TGTGCCAGTAGTATACCATCCTTCCCCGGGGCCAACGTCCTGACTTTC
TRBJ2-1	TRBD1	few	TRBV11-1	CASSLGQGDYNEQFF	TGTGCCAGCAGCTTAGGACAGGGAGACTACAATGAGCAGTTCTTC
TRBJ2-1	TRBD2	.	TRBV29-1	CSVITSDRFSYNEQFF	TGCAGCGTTATTACTAGCGATCGGTTCTCCTACAATGAGCAGTTCTTC
TRBJ2-4	.	once	TRBV9	CASSVSAGEGWHIQYF	TGTGCCAGCAGCGTTAGTGCAGGGGAAGGTTGGCACATTCAGTACTTC
TRBJ1-3	.	few	TRBV29-1	CSVGTVGSGNTIYF	TGCAGCGTTGGGACAGTCGGCTCTGGAAACACCATATATTTT
TRBJ2-5	.	once	TRBV5-6	CASSLEVTQYF	TGTGCCAGCAGCTTGGAAGTGACCCAGTACTTC
TRBJ1-2	.	.	TRBV30	CAWSVMGPNYGYTF	TGTGCCTGGAGTGTAATGGGGCCCAACTATGGCTACACCTTC
TRBJ2-3	.	few	TRBV6-6	CASSYSTGGADTQYF	TGTGCCAGCAGTTACTCAACAGGAGGTGCAGATACGCAGTATTTT
TRBJ1-1	TRBD1	few	TRBV7-9	CASSFTPTGGTEAFF	TGTGCCAGCAGTTTTACCCCGACAGGGGGCACTGAAGCTTTCTTT